This T cell receptor (beta chain) was recovered during a study of T cell responses to AZD1222 COVID-19 vaccine. Study-level information: Pooling of second doses given at about 4 or about 12 weeks was done.

Only in-frame clones appear in the TCRdb table, and some are missing; sequencing was by immunoSEQ multiplex PCR. The sample contains 100,000 to 150,000 clones, around 89% of which appear only once. The CDR3 is made up of 12 amino acids. Germline assignment: CDR1 SGHRS and CDR2 YFSETQ. The germline V and J ends were trimmed by 0 bases and 6 bases, with 3 bases remaining between them. The chain couples TRBV5-1 to TRBJ2-2; D not certain. Source: peripheral blood, taken on day 0 of AZD1222 vaccination. The sequence derives from an adult in good health. The CDR3 loop is CASSLAPGELFF. The CDR3 DNA is TGCGCCAGCAGCTTGGCTCCCGGGGAGCTGTTTTTT.